This T cell receptor (beta chain) was documented in a study of blood T cells in healthy people across ages. For the study at large: Template switching captured about one barcoded beta molecule per two T cells.

Healthy Caucasians from Russia aged roughly 6 to 90 served as donors. It was with a sample-barcoded 5' primer and a J-beta primer mix that a second PCR of about 6 to 12 cycles was run. Each of the cDNA molecules was tagged by a template-switch adaptor with 12 random nucleotides. TCRdb used MiXCR to reprocess the 5' RACE reads, holding one entry per CDR3 protein. Altogether approximately 670,000 distinct CDR3 sequences are present, approximately 40% being singletons, with the ten largest covering approximately 29%. The CDR3 length is 14 residues. Germline V gene data show CDR1 as ENHRY and CDR2 as SYGVKD. The V gene end was trimmed by 5 bases and the J gene end by 4 bases; junction bases not matched to a gene: 2.

The V call is TRBV10-3, the J call TRBJ2-1, with 10 nucleotides matching TRBD2. This receptor was identified in an older man in good health. The sequenced material came from blood. DNA for the CDR3: TGTGCCATCAGTATAGCGGGGGGATACAATGAGCAGTTCTTC. Amino acid sequence: CAISIAGGYNEQFF.